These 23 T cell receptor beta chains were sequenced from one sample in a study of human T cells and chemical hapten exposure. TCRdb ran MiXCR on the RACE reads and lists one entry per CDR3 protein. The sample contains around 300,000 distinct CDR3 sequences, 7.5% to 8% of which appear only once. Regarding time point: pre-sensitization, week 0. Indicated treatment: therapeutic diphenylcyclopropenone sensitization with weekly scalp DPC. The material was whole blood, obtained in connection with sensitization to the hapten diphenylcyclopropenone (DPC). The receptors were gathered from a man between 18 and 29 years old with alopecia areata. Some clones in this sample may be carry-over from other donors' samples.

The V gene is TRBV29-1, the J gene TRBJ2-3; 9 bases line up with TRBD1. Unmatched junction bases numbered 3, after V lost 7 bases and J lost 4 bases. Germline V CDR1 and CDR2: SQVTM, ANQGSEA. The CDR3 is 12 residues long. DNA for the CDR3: TGCAGCGAGAGGACAGGGGCAGATACGCAGTATTTT. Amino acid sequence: CSERTGADTQYF.

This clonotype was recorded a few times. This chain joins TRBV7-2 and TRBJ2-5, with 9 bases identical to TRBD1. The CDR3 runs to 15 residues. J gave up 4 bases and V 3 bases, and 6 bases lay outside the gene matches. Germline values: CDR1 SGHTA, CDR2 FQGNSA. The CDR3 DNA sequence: TGTGCCAGCAGCTTGCGGAACAGGGGGCTAGAGACCCAGTACTTC. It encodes CASSLRNRGLETQYF.

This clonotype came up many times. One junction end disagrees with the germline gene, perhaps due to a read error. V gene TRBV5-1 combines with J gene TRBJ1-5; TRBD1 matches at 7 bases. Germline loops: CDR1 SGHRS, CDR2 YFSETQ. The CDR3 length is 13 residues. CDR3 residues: CASSPGGNQPQHF. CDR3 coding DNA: TGTGCCAGCAGCCCAGGGGGAAATCAGCCCCAGCATTTT.

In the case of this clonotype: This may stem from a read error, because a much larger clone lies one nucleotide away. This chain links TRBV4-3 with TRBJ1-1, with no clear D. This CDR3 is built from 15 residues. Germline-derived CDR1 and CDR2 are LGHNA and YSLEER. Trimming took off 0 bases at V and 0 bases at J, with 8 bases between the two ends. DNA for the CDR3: TGCGCCAGCAGCCAAGATAGGGTGGTGAACACTGAAGCTTTCTTT. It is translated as CASSQDRVVNTEAFF.

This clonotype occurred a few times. CDR3 residues: CASNLAGGPSTDTQYF. The CDR3 DNA follows: TGTGCCAGCAACCTAGCGGGGGGGCCTAGCACAGATACGCAGTATTTT. V is TRBV12-3 or TRBV12-4 and J is TRBJ2-3; 12 nucleotides match TRBD2. CDR3 length: 16 residues. With 7 bases clipped from V and 0 bases from J, the junction kept 5 bases outside the gene matches.

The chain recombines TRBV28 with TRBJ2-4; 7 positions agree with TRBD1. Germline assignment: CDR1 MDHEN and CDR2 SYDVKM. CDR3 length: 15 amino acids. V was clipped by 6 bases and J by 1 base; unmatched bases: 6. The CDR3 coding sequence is TGTGCCAGCAGCTCCACAGGGGTGGCCAAAAACATTCAGTACTTC. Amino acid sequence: CASSSTGVAKNIQYF.

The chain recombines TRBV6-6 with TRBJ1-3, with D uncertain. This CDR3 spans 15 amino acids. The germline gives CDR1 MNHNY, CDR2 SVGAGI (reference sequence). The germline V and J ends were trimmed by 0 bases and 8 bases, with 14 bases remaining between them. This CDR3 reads CASSYSSLGRDTIYF. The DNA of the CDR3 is TGTGCCAGCAGTTACTCGTCACTGGGTAGGGACACCATATATTTT.

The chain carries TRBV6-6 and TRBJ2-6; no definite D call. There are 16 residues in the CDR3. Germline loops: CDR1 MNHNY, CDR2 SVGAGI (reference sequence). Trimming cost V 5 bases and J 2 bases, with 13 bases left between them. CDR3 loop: CASSEVAVAGANVLTF. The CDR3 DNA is TGTGCCAGCAGTGAAGTCGCGGTCGCTGGGGCCAACGTCCTGACTTTC.

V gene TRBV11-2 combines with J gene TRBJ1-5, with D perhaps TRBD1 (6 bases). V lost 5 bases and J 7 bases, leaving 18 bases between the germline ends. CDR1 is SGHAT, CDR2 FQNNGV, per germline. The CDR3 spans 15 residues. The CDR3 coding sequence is TGTGCCAGCAGCAGCAGAGGGGGGCGCGGGCAGCCCCAGCATTTT. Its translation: CASSSRGGRGQPQHF.

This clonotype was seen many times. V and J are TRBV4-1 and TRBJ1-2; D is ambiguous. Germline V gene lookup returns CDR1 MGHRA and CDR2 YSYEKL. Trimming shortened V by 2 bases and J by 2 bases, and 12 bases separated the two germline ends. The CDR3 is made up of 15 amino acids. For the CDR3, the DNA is TGCGCCAGCAGCCAATTCGAATACGGGAACTATGGCTACACCTTC. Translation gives CASSQFEYGNYGYTF.

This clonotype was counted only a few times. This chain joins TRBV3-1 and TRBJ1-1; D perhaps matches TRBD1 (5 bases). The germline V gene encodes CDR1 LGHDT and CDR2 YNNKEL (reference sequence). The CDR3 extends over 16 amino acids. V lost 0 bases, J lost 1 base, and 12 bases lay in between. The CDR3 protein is CASSQDRPRANTEAFF. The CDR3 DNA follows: TGTGCCAGCAGCCAAGATAGACCCAGGGCGAACACTGAAGCTTTCTTT.

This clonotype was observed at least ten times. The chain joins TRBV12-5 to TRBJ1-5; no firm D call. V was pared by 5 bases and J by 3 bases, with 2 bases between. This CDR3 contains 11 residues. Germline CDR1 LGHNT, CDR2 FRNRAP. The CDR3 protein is CASGNNQPQHF. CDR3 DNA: TGTGCTAGTGGTAACAATCAGCCCCAGCATTTT.

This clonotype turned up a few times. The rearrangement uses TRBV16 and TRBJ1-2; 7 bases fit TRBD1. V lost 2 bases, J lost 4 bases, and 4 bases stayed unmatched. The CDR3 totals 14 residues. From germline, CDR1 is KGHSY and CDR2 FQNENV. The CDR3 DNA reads TGTGCCAGCAGCCAAACAGGGGCGGGCTATGGCTACACCTTC. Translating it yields CASSQTGAGYGYTF.

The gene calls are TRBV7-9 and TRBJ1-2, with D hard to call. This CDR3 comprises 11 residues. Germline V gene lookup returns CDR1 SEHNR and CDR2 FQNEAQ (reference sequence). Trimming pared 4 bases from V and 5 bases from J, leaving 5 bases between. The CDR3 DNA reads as TGTGCCAGCAGCTCCGAGTATGGCTACACCTTC. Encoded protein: CASSSEYGYTF.

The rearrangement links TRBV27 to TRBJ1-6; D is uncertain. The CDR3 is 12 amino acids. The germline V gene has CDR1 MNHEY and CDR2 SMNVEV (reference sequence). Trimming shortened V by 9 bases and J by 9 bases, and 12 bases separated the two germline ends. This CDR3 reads CARRLGASPLHF. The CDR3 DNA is TGTGCCAGGAGGCTCGGTGCTTCACCCCTCCACTTT.

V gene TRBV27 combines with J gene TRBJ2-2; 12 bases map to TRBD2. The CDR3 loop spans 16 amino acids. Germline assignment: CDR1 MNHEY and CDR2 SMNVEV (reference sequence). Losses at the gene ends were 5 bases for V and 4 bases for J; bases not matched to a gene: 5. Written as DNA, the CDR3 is TGTGCCAGCAGTCCCCGACTAGCGGGGGTCACCGGGGAGCTGTTTTTT. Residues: CASSPRLAGVTGELFF.

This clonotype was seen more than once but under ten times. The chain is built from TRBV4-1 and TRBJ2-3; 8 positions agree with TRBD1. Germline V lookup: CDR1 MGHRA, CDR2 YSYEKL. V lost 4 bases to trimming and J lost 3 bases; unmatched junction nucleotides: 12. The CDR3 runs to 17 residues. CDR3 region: CASSLLPNRGLTDTQYF. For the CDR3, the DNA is TGCGCCAGCAGCCTCTTACCCAACAGGGGGTTGACAGATACGCAGTATTTT.

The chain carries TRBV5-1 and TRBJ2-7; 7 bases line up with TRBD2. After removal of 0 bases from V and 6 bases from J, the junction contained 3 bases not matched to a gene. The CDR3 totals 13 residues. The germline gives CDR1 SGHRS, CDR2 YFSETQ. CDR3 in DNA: TGCGCCAGCAGCTTGGCGGGAGGCATCGAGCAGTACTTC. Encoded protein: CASSLAGGIEQYF.

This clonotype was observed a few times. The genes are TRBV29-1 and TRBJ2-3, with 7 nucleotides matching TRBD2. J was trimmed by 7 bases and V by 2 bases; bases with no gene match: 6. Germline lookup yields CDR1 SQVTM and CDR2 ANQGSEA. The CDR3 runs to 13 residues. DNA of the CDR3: TGCAGCGTTGAACCGGGGGGAGCCTATACGCAGTATTTT. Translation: CSVEPGGAYTQYF.

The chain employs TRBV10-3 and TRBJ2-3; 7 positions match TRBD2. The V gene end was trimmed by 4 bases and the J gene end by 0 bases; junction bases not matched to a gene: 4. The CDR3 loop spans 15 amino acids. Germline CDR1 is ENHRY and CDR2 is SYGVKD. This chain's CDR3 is CAISVWRGSTDTQYF. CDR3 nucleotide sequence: TGTGCCATCAGTGTGTGGCGGGGGAGCACAGATACGCAGTATTTT.

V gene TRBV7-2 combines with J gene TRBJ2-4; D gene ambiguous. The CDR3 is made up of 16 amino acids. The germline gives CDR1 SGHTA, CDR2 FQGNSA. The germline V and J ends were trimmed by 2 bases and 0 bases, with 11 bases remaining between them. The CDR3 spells CASSLSPELAKNIQYF. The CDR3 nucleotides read TGTGCCAGCAGCTTATCCCCAGAGCTAGCCAAAAACATTCAGTACTTC.

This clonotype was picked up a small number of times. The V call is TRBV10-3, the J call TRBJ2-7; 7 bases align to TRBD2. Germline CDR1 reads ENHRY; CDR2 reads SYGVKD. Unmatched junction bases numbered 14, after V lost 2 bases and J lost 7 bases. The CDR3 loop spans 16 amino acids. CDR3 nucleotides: TGTGCCATCAGTGAGCGCGGATTGGACGGGGGGTCAGAGCAGTACGTC. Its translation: CAISERGLDGGSEQYV.

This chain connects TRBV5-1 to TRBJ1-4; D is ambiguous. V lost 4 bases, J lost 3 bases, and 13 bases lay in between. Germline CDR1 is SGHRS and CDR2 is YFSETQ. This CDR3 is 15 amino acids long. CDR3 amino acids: CASSPAIGSNEKLFF. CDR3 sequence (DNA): TGCGCCAGCAGCCCGGCCATCGGCTCTAATGAAAAACTGTTTTTT.